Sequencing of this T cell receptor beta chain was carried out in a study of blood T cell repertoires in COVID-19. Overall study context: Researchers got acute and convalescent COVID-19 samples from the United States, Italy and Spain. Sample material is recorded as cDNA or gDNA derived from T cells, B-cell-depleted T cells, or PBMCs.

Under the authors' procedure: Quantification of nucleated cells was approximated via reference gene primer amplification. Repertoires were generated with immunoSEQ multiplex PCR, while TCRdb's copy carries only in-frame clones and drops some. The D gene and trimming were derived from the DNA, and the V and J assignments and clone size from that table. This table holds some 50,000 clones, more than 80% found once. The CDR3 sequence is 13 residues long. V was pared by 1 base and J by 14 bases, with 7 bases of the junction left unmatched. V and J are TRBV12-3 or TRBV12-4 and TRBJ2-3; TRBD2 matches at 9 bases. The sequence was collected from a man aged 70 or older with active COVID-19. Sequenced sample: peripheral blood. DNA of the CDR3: TGTGCCAGCAGTTTAGGTCCGGCGGGGGGGCTGTATTTT. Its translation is CASSLGPAGGLYF.